The source of this T cell receptor beta chain is a study of blood T cell repertoires in COVID-19. The overall study: Donors in the United States, Italy and Spain gave samples during acute or convalescent COVID-19. The cDNA or gDNA used as material had been derived from T cells, B-cell-depleted T cells, or PBMCs.

The authors' processing: Estimated nucleated cell counts came from reference gene primer amplification. Assay: immunoSEQ multiplex PCR; the TCRdb copy retains only in-frame clones and omits some. V, J and clone size derive from that table, while D and trimming were established from the DNA sequence. The sample includes around 110,000 clones, about four fifths of them seen just once. Trimming removed 0 bases at V and 5 bases at J, with 14 bases between. The length of the CDR3 is 15 residues. Germline lookup yields CDR1 SGDLS and CDR2 YYNGEE. The source material was peripheral blood. The chain joins TRBV9 to TRBJ1-2, with D possibly matching TRBD1 (6 bases). This clonotype originated in a human donor in a cohort sampled during active COVID-19. The CDR3 coding sequence is TGTGCCAGCAGCGTAGGCGGGGGCAAAAAATATGGCTACACCTTC. It encodes CASSVGGGKKYGYTF.